This TCR beta chain was documented in a study of regulatory T cells in long-lasting Graves disease. In its sample, this clonotype was seen many times. V trimming: 4 bases; J trimming: 6 bases; junction bases outside the gene matches: 5. CDR3 length equals 15 residues. Germline loops: CDR1 KGHDR, CDR2 SFDVKD. This sample's time point: persistent/refractory GD, antithyroid drugs over 5 years with positive TRAb. Scientists built the TCR library using RNA that was extracted from PBMCs. American Thyroid Association guidelines served as the basis for diagnosing Graves' disease. Roughly 10-milliliter peripheral blood samples went into EDTA tubes. With iRepertoire HTBI primers and Arm-PCR of CDR3 regions, TCR beta libraries were built. MiXCR was run by TCRdb on the multiplex PCR reads, yielding one entry per CDR3 protein. The table has about 300,000 distinct CDR3 sequences, 22% seen once.

This sequence was found in a female donor with Graves disease. Sequenced here: peripheral blood mononuclear cells (PBMCs), sampled when the disease was refractory, from a patient treated with antithyroid drugs. The chain recombines TRBV24-1 with TRBJ1-5, with 10 positions matching TRBD1. The CDR3 loop is CATSDTGTGVQPQHF. The CDR3 nucleotides are TGTGCCACCAGTGACACCGGGACAGGGGTTCAGCCCCAGCATTTT.